A selection of T cell receptor beta chains follows, all from one sample in a study of blood T cell repertoires in COVID-19. This table comes from immunoSEQ multiplex PCR, and its TCRdb copy is limited to in-frame clones, with some not included. The sample comprises fewer than 50,000 clones, 70% to 80% of which are singletons, and roughly 25% rests with the top ten. Sample: peripheral blood. These receptors were collected from a man aged 65 to 79 with acute or convalescent COVID-19. CDR3s include the opening cysteine and the closing phenylalanine or tryptophan. D genes are given only for firm matches. Expanded clones get a size class; other rows say once, few or many, or leave the size out.

>TRBJ2-4|-|TRBV12-5|-
TGTGCTAGTGGTTTGGTAGACGGGATCCAAGCCAAAAACATTCAGTACTTC
CASGLVDGIQAKNIQYF
>TRBJ2-5|-|TRBV19|-
TGTGCCAGTAGTATAGAGGCAAGCGTTTTAAAAGAGACCCAGTACTTC
CASSIEASVLKETQYF
>TRBJ2-5|TRBD2|TRBV6-5|once
TGTGCCAGCAAACTAGCGGGTAGTGAGACCCAGTACTTC
CASKLAGSETQYF
>TRBJ2-1|TRBD2|TRBV11-2|-
TGTGCCAGCAGCTTAGTGGGCCGGGAGGGACTAGGTGAGCAGTTCTTC
CASSLVGREGLGEQFF
>TRBJ1-1|-|TRBV11-2|-
TGTGCCAGCAGCTTAGACAGGGAGGCTGAAGCTTTCTTT
CASSLDREAEAFF
>TRBJ1-4|-|TRBV11-2|-
TGTGCCAGCAGCTCGATTAGACAGCCGATTAATGAAAAACTGTTTTTT
CASSSIRQPINEKLFF
>TRBJ2-3|TRBD1|TRBV11-2|-
TGTGCCAGCAGCTTATATCTCAGGACAGGGGGCAGAGATACGCAGTATTTT
CASSLYLRTGGRDTQYF
>TRBJ1-4|-|TRBV12-3/TRBV12-4|-
TGTGCCAGCAGGGACAGCCGTAATGAAAAACTGTTTTTT
CASRDSRNEKLFF
>TRBJ2-2|-|TRBV5-1|-
TGCGCCAGCAGCTTGGATCCCTCCCCCGGGGAGCTGTTTTTT
CASSLDPSPGELFF
>TRBJ1-5|-|TRBV19|few
TGTGCCAGTAGGTACGACAGCTATAGCAATCAGCCCCAGCATTTT
CASRYDSYSNQPQHF
>TRBJ2-7|-|TRBV19|-
TGTGCCAGTAGTAAGGGGCGGGGTTACTACGAGCAGTACTTC
CASSKGRGYYEQYF
>TRBJ2-7|TRBD1|TRBV7-8|many
TGTGCCAGCAGCCAGGCCGGGACAGGGCAAGAGCAGTACTTC
CASSQAGTGQEQYF
>TRBJ1-2|-|TRBV5-6|-
TGTGCCAGCAGCTTGGTCGCTGGAGGCTATGGCTACACCTTC
CASSLVAGGYGYTF
>TRBJ1-6|-|TRBV9|-
TGTGCCAGCAGCGTAGGGAGCTCCTATAATTCACCCCTCCACTTT
CASSVGSSYNSPLHF
>TRBJ2-7|-|TRBV7-8|-
TGTGCCAGCAGCTTAGCAGCTAGCTCCTACGAGCAGTACTTC
CASSLAASSYEQYF
>TRBJ1-1|-|TRBV7-8|-
TGTGCCAGCAGCTTAGAACAGAAGAGCACTGAAGCTTTCTTT
CASSLEQKSTEAFF
>TRBJ1-2|-|TRBV11-3|-
TGTGCCAGCAGCGGGGGGCGTAGCGGGCTTTATGGCTACACCTTC
CASSGGRSGLYGYTF
>TRBJ2-3|TRBD2|TRBV29-1|-
TGCAGCGTTGAGGATAGCGGGGGGATCACAGATACGCAGTATTTT
CSVEDSGGITDTQYF
>TRBJ1-1|TRBD1|TRBV10-3|-
TGTGCCGTGGGACAGGCGAACACTGAAGCTTTCTTT
CAVGQANTEAFF
>TRBJ2-3|-|TRBV11-3|-
TGTGCCAGCAGCTTTAGAGGGGATACGCAGTATTTT
CASSFRGDTQYF
>TRBJ2-1|TRBD2|TRBV2|-
TGTGCCAGCAGTGAACAAGGACTAGCGAACAATGAGCAGTTCTTC
CASSEQGLANNEQFF
>TRBJ2-2|TRBD1|TRBV30|-
TGTGCCTGGAATCGGGACAGGGGCCCCTCTGGGGAGCTGTTTTTT
CAWNRDRGPSGELFF
>TRBJ2-7|-|TRBV12-3/TRBV12-4|-
TGTGCCAGCAGTTCAGTTCTCGAGCAGTACTTC
CASSSVLEQYF
>TRBJ2-5|-|TRBV6-2/TRBV6-3|-
TGTGCCAGCAGTCCCCCAGGGACCCAGTACTTC
CASSPPGTQYF
>TRBJ2-2|TRBD2|TRBV7-6|-
TGTGCCAGCAGCCGACTAGCGGGAGACACCGGGGAGCTGTTTTTT
CASSRLAGDTGELFF
>TRBJ2-5|TRBD1|TRBV27|-
TGTGCCAGCAGTTTCCCAAGGACAGGCGGGACCCAGTACTTC
CASSFPRTGGTQYF
>TRBJ2-3|TRBD2|TRBV18|-
TGTGCCAGCTCACGGGCCGGGACTAGCGGGGGCACAGATACGCAGTATTTT
CASSRAGTSGGTDTQYF
>TRBJ2-1|-|TRBV12-3/TRBV12-4|-
TGTGCCAGCAGTTTCTATGAGCAGTTCTTC
CASSFYEQFF
>TRBJ2-1|TRBD2|TRBV11-3|-
TGTGCCAGCAGCTCAAATAGCGGGAGGGCGGGGCAGTTCTTC
CASSSNSGRAGQFF
>TRBJ2-1|-|TRBV6-2/TRBV6-3|-
TGTGCCAGCAGTTACTCGTTAGCAGCGGAGACTTACAATGAGCAGTTCTTC
CASSYSLAAETYNEQFF
>TRBJ1-6|-|TRBV28|-
TGTGCCAGCAGTCTAATCGGGGACTTTGGCCTCCACTTT
CASSLIGDFGLHF
>TRBJ2-5|TRBD2|TRBV11-2|once
TGTGCCAGCAGCGACCGTCCACTAGCGATGGAGACCCAGTACTTC
CASSDRPLAMETQYF
>TRBJ2-1|TRBD2|TRBV5-1|-
TGCGCCAGCAGCGCCTTAGCGGGGACCAACTACAATGAGCAGTTCTTC
CASSALAGTNYNEQFF
>TRBJ1-2|-|TRBV12-3/TRBV12-4|-
TGTGCCAGCAGTTTACAGACTTATGGCTACACCTTC
CASSLQTYGYTF
>TRBJ1-2|TRBD1|TRBV5-5|-
TGTGCCAGCAGCACTTGGACAGGGTCTAACTATGGCTACACCTTC
CASSTWTGSNYGYTF
>TRBJ2-5|TRBD1|TRBV7-9|-
TGTGCCAGCAGCGCCCGGACAGGGCTGCAAGAGACCCAGTACTTC
CASSARTGLQETQYF
>TRBJ2-1|TRBD1|TRBV4-2|-
TGTGCCAGCAGCCGGAACGACAGGGCCGGGGTCAATGAGCAGTTCTTC
CASSRNDRAGVNEQFF
>TRBJ2-1|TRBD2|TRBV5-1|-
TGCGCCAGCAGCCCCTGGACTAGCGGGGGAAATGAGCAGTTCTTC
CASSPWTSGGNEQFF
>TRBJ1-1|-|TRBV5-8|-
TGTGCCAGCAGCTTGTGGCAGGGGTCGGCGAACACTGAAGCTTTCTTT
CASSLWQGSANTEAFF
>TRBJ2-3|-|TRBV5-6|-
TGTGCCAGCAGCTCGATCAGGGCGCAGGGCACAGATACGCAGTATTTT
CASSSIRAQGTDTQYF